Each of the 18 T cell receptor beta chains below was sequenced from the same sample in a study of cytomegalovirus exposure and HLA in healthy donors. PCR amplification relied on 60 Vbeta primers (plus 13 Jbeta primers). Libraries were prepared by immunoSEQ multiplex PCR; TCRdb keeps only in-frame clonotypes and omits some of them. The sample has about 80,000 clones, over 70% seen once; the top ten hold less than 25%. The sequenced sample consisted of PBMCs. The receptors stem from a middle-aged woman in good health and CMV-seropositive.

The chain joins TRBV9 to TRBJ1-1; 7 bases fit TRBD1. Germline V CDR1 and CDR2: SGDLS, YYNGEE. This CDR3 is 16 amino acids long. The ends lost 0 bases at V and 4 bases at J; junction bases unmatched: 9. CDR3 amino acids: CASSVAAGGSGTEAFF. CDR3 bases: TGTGCCAGCAGCGTAGCGGCAGGGGGGTCGGGCACTGAAGCTTTCTTT. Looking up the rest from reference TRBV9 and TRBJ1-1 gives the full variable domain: DSGVTQTPKHLITATGQRVTLRCSPRSGDLSVYWYQQSLDQGLQFLIQYYNGEERAKGNILERFSAQQFPDLHSELNLSSLELGDSALYFCASSVAAGGSGTEAFFGQGTRLTVV.

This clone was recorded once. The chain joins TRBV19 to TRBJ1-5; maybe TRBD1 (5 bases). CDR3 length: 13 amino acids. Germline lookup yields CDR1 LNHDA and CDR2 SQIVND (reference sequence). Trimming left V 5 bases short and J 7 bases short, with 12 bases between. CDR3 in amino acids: CASSWGGEQPQHF. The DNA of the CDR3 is TGTGCCAGTAGTTGGGGGGGAGAGCAGCCCCAGCATTTT.

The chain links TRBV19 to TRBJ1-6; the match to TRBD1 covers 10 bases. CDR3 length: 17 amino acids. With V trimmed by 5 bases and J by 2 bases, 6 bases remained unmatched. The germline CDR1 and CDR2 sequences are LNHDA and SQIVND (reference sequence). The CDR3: CASSPRQGAAYNSPLHF. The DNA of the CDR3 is TGTGCCAGTAGTCCGAGACAGGGGGCAGCCTATAATTCACCCCTCCACTTT.

CDR3: CASSLFRQGTDTQYF. CDR3 DNA sequence: TGCGCCAGCAGCTTGTTTCGACAGGGAACAGATACGCAGTATTTT. This chain links TRBV5-1 with TRBJ2-3; 7 positions match TRBD1. Germline-derived CDR1 and CDR2 are SGHRS and YFSETQ. The CDR3 runs 15 residues. V gave up 1 base and J gave up 3 bases; unmatched junction bases: 5.

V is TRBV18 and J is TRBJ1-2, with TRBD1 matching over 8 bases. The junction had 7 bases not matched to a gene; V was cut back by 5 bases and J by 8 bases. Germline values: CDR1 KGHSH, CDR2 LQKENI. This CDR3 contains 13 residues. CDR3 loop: CASSGNGQGGYTF. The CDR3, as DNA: TGTGCCAGCTCAGGGAACGGACAGGGCGGCTACACCTTC.

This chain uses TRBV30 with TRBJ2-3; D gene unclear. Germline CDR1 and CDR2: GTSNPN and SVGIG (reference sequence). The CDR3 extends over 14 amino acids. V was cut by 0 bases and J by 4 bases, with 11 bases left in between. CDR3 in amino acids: CAWSVSSSADTQYF. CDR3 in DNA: TGTGCCTGGAGTGTGTCCTCATCGGCAGATACGCAGTATTTT.

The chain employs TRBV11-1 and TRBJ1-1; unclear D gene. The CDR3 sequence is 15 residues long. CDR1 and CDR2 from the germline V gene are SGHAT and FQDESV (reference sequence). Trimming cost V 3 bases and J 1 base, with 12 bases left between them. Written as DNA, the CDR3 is TGTGCCAGCAGCTTTCAATATGGGAGGAACACTGAAGCTTTCTTT. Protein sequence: CASSFQYGRNTEAFF. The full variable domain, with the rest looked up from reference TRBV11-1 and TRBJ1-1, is EAEVAQSPRYKITEKSQAVAFWCDPISGHATLYWYRQILGQGPELLVQFQDESVVDDSQLPKDRFSAERLKGVDSTLKIQPAELGDSAMYLCASSFQYGRNTEAFFGQGTRLTVV.

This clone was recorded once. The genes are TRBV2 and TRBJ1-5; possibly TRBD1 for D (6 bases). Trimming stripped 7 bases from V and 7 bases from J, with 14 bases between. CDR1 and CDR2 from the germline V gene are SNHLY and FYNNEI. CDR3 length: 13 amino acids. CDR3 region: CASTKQGGQPQHF. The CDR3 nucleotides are TGTGCCAGCACTAAACAGGGTGGCCAGCCCCAGCATTTT.

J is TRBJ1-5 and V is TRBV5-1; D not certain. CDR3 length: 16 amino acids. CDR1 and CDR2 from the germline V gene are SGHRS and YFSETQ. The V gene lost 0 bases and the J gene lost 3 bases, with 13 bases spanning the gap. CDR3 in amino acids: CASSLGGGLVNQPQHF. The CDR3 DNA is TGCGCCAGCAGCTTGGGAGGAGGGCTTGTCAATCAGCCCCAGCATTTT.

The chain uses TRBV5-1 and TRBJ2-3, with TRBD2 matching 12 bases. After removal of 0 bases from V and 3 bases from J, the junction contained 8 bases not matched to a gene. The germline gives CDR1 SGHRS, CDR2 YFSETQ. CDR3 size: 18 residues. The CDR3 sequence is CASSLVSSGGAVTDTQYF. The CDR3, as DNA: TGCGCCAGCAGCTTGGTGTCTAGCGGGGGGGCCGTAACAGATACGCAGTATTTT.

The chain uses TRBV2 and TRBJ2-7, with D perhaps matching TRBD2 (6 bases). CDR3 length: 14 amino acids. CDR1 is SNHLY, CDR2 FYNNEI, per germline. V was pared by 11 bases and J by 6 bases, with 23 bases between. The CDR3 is CADRQWGTSREQYF. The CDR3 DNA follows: TGTGCCGACCGACAGTGGGGGACTTCCCGCGAGCAGTACTTC.

This chain's CDR3 is CASSFRVATEAFF. The CDR3 DNA sequence: TGTGCCAGCAGTTTCAGGGTGGCCACTGAAGCTTTCTTT. This chain joins TRBV6-5 and TRBJ1-1, with a possible D match to TRBD1 (5 bases). Between the trimmed V and J ends, which lost 4 bases and 4 bases, there was a span of 10 bases. Germline-derived CDR1 and CDR2 are MNHEY and SVGAGI. CDR3 size: 13 residues.

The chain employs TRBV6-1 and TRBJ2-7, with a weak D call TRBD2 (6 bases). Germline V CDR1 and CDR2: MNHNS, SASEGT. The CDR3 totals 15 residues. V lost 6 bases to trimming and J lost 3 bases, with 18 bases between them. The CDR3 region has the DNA TGTGCCAGCAGGAGGGAGGTGGAGGGGTTCTACGAGCAGTACTTC. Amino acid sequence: CASRREVEGFYEQYF.

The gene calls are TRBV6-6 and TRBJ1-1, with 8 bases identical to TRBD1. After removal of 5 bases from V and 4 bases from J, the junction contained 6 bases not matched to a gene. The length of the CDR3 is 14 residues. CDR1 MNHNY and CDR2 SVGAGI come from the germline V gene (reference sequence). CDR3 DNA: TGTGCCAGCAGTACCGACAGGGGTGCCACTGAAGCTTTCTTT. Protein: CASSTDRGATEAFF.

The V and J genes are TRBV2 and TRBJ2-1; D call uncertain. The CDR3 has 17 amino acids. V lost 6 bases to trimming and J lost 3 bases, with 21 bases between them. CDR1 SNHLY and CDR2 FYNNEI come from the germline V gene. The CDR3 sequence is CASRHMVRSADYNEQFF. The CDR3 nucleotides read TGTGCCAGCAGGCACATGGTCAGATCGGCGGACTACAATGAGCAGTTCTTC.

In DNA form, the CDR3 reads TGTGCCAGCAGTGAATCCGTGGGAGGTACAGATACGCAGTATTTT. Amino acid sequence: CASSESVGGTDTQYF. The J gene is TRBJ2-3, the V gene TRBV25-1, with D possibly TRBD2 on 6 matching bases. The V gene lost 1 base and the J gene lost 3 bases, with 11 bases spanning the gap. The CDR3 has 15 amino acids. CDR1 is MGHDK, CDR2 SYGVNS, per germline.

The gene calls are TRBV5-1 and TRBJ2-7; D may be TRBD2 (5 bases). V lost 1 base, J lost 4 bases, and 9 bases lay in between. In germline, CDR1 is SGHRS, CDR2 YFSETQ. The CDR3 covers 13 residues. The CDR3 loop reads CASSLSAEYEQYF. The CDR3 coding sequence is TGCGCCAGCAGCTTGTCAGCGGAGTACGAGCAGTACTTC.

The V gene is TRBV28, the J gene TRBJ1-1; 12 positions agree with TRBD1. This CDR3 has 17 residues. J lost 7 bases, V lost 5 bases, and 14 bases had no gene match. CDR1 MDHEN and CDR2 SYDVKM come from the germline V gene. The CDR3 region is CASSVGTGGDLVDEAFF. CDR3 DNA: TGTGCCAGCAGTGTGGGGACAGGGGGCGATCTGGTTGATGAAGCTTTCTTT.